This T cell receptor beta chain was documented in a study of blood T cell repertoires in COVID-19. V lost 3 bases to trimming and J lost 8 bases; unmatched junction nucleotides: 5. CDR1 SGHDT and CDR2 YYEEEE come from the germline V gene. This CDR3 has 14 residues. TCRdb's table, derived via immunoSEQ multiplex PCR, lists solely in-frame clones and lacks some. The sample lists 260,000 or so clones, approximately 88% occurring once. This chain joins TRBV5-6 and TRBJ1-5, with 10 bases fitting TRBD1. The sample taken for sequencing was peripheral blood. The sequence derives from a human donor in a cohort sampled during active COVID-19. The CDR3 nucleotides are TGTGCCAGCAGCTCGACAGGGGGCGGAGAGCCCCAGCATTTT. This codes for CASSSTGGGEPQHF.